Below, 10 T cell receptor beta chains from the same sample are listed, as sequenced in a study of human T cells and chemical hapten exposure. As for time point: patch test 2, 6 weeks after DPC sensitization. The treatment was: therapeutic diphenylcyclopropenone sensitization with weekly scalp DPC. Each CDR3 protein gets one entry after TCRdb re-called the RACE reads with MiXCR. The sample holds roughly 94,000 distinct CDR3 sequences, approximately 8.6% seen once. The sample consisted of whole blood, taken in connection with sensitization to the hapten diphenylcyclopropenone (DPC). Source of these receptors: a woman in her thirties or forties with alopecia areata. Some clones in this sample may be carry-over from other donors' samples.

The CDR3 DNA is TGTGCCAGCAGGTCGGGACATTACACCGGGGAGCTGTTTTTT. This encodes CASRSGHYTGELFF. The genes are TRBV7-2 and TRBJ2-2, with D possibly being TRBD1 (6 bases). The CDR3 has 14 amino acids. Trimming left V 6 bases short and J 3 bases short, with 11 bases between. Germline CDR1 SGHTA, CDR2 FQGNSA.

This clonotype has only a few counts. V and J are TRBV21-1 and TRBJ2-1; the DNA was not used to check the table's D call, TRBD2. TRBV21-1 is labeled a pseudogene. CDR3 size: 19 residues. CDR3 protein: CATKPGLAGGRGSYNEQFF. The DNA for the CDR3 is TGTGCCACCAAACCGGGACTAGCGGGAGGTCGGGGCTCCTACAATGAGCAGTTCTTC.

There are many counts of this clonotype. This chain joins TRBV27 and TRBJ1-6; TRBD1 might be the D (6 bases). The germline V gene has CDR1 MNHEY and CDR2 SMNVEV (reference sequence). CDR3 length equals 14 residues. V gave up 5 bases and J gave up 7 bases, with 12 bases separating them. The CDR3 nucleotides are TGTGCCAGCAGTCCAGCAAGGGGGAATTCACCCCTCCACTTT. Protein: CASSPARGNSPLHF.

This clonotype came up many times. The V and J genes are TRBV20-1 and TRBJ2-1; D is perhaps TRBD1 (9 bases). In germline, CDR1 is DFQATT, CDR2 SNEGSKA (reference sequence). CDR3 length: 14 amino acids. V was pared by 4 bases and J by 6 bases, with 16 bases between. CDR3 in DNA: TGCAGTGCTAATAGCGGGACAGGGAGCAATGAGCAGTTCTTC. Amino acids: CSANSGTGSNEQFF.

This clonotype was recorded a few times. This chain links TRBV5-6 with TRBJ1-2, with TRBD1 as a possible D gene (6 bases). V was pared by 0 bases and J by 3 bases, with 6 bases between. The CDR3 spans 13 residues. The germline CDR1 and CDR2 sequences are SGHDT and YYEEEE. The CDR3 sequence: CASSLDRDYGYTF. Written as DNA, the CDR3 is TGTGCCAGCAGCTTGGACAGGGACTATGGCTACACCTTC.

This chain uses TRBV20-1 with TRBJ2-1; 9 positions agree with TRBD2. The CDR3 spans 13 residues. Germline CDR1 and CDR2: DFQATT and SNEGSKA (reference sequence). V lost 3 bases, J lost 8 bases, and 5 bases stayed unmatched. CDR3 DNA: TGCAGTGCTAGTAGGGCGGGAGGGTATGAGCAGTTCTTC. Its translation: CSASRAGGYEQFF.

This chain links TRBV7-2 with TRBJ2-1; 7 nucleotides agree with TRBD1. The length of the CDR3 is 13 residues. Germline V gene sequence: CDR1 SGHTA, CDR2 FQGNSA. V lost 4 bases and J lost 5; bases outside the gene matches: 2. CDR3: CASSSGQHNEQFF. As DNA, the CDR3 is TGTGCCAGCAGCTCGGGACAGCACAATGAGCAGTTCTTC.

This clonotype has only a few counts. This chain connects TRBV2 to TRBJ2-1, with D tentatively TRBD1 or TRBD2 (6 bases each). Germline assignment: CDR1 SNHLY and CDR2 FYNNEI. Trimming took off 5 bases at V and 4 bases at J, with 30 bases between the two ends. This CDR3 spans 20 amino acids. This CDR3 is CASSRRLDSPLGGGYNEQFF. CDR3 sequence (DNA): TGTGCCAGCAGTCGACGACTAGACAGTCCCCTAGGGGGTGGGTACAATGAGCAGTTCTTC.

This clonotype has only a few counts. This chain joins TRBV7-2 and TRBJ1-5; 10 nucleotides agree with TRBD1. Germline-derived CDR1 and CDR2 are SGHTA and FQGNSA. V gave up 1 base and J gave up 7 bases; unmatched junction bases: 4. The CDR3 has 15 amino acids. Here the CDR3 reads CASSLGGQGTQPQHF. CDR3 sequence (DNA): TGTGCCAGCAGCTTAGGGGGACAGGGGACCCAGCCCCAGCATTTT. The full variable domain, its missing parts supplied by reference TRBV7-2 and TRBJ1-5, is GAGVSQSPSNKVTEKGKDVELRCDPISGHTALYWYRQSLGQGLEFLIYFQGNSAPDKSGLPSDRFSAERTGGSVSTLTIQRTQQEDSAVYLCASSLGGQGTQPQHFGDGTRLSIL.

This clonotype has a count of ten or more. The chain recombines TRBV6-5 with TRBJ1-3; 7 nucleotides align to TRBD1. V dropped 6 bases and J dropped 1; count of bases not matched to a gene: 3. Germline V gene sequence: CDR1 MNHEY, CDR2 SVGAGI. The length of the CDR3 is 14 residues. As DNA, the CDR3 is TGTGCCAGCAGGAAGGGGGCTTCTGGAAACACCATATATTTT. Protein sequence: CASRKGASGNTIYF.